What follows are 30 T cell receptor beta chains derived from one specimen sequenced in a study of identical twins (TCRdb year 2016). Receptors were amplified or captured by 5' RACE. The sample was run on an Illumina HiSeq 2000. TCRdb passed the public sequencing reads through fastp at Q25 and MiXCR, retaining productive beta sequences. Rows are combined by CDR3 protein, so each entry shows the most common genes and DNA. This sample is represented by around 300,000 distinct CDR3 sequences; about 8.3% of them were singletons. The ten largest clonotypes hold 2.1% of the sample. The sample was also reused in another study, on yellow fever vaccine responses in identical twins.

Specimen: memory (CD45RO+) T cells sorted from blood. Taken with the paper, the label for cell subset or site translates to: CD45RO+ enriched T cells. These receptor sequences come from a woman aged 18-29 years in good health.

This clonotype was counted at least ten times. The chain employs TRBV10-3 and TRBJ1-4, with a weak D call TRBD1 (5 bases). CDR1 is ENHRY, CDR2 SYGVKD, per germline. Trimming took off 6 bases at V and 5 bases at J, with 10 bases between the two ends. This CDR3 comprises 13 residues. CDR3 sequence: CAIRRGENEKLFF. CDR3 bases: TGTGCCATCAGGCGAGGGGAGAATGAAAAACTGTTTTTT.

This chain uses TRBV12-3 or TRBV12-4 with TRBJ2-3; TRBD1 might be the D (6 bases). Trimming shortened V by 3 bases and J by 4 bases, and 8 bases separated the two germline ends. The CDR3 has 13 amino acids. CDR3 sequence (DNA): TGTGCCAGCAGTTTCAGGGGCCCAGATACGCAGTATTTT. Translation: CASSFRGPDTQYF.

This clonotype was seen ten or more times. V is TRBV10-3 and J is TRBJ2-5; TRBD2 might be the D (6 bases). The V end was cut by 8 bases, the J end by 2 bases, with 12 bases between. CDR3 length: 13 residues. Germline loops: CDR1 ENHRY, CDR2 SYGVKD. CDR3 in DNA: TGTGCCATCGCTTGGGGGGAACAAGAGACCCAGTACTTC. Its protein is CAIAWGEQETQYF.

This clonotype occurred many times. The chain recombines TRBV10-2 with TRBJ2-2; TRBD2 matches at 8 bases. CDR3 length equals 13 residues. The germline CDR1 and CDR2 sequences are WSHSY and SAAADI. V dropped 6 bases and J dropped 5; count of bases not matched to a gene: 2. The CDR3 region has the DNA TGCGCCAGCAGCTCGGGGGGGACCGGGGAGCTGTTTTTT. This sequence encodes CASSSGGTGELFF.

Concerning this clonotype: A much larger clone differs by one base, so this may be a read error. The chain couples TRBV6-1 to TRBJ2-7; 9 nucleotides line up with TRBD1. Germline V lookup: CDR1 MNHNS, CDR2 SASEGT. CDR3 length: 13 residues. Losses at the gene ends were 4 bases for V and 6 bases for J; bases not matched to a gene: 4. This CDR3 is CASSAGTGFEQYV. The CDR3 DNA is TGTGCCAGCAGTGCCGGGACAGGGTTCGAGCAGTACGTC.

This clonotype was counted a few times. V gene TRBV18 combines with J gene TRBJ1-1; the match to TRBD1 covers 9 bases. CDR1 is KGHSH, CDR2 LQKENI, per germline. The V gene end was trimmed by 0 bases and the J gene end by 1 base; junction bases not matched to a gene: 6. CDR3 size: 17 residues. The CDR3 DNA reads as TGTGCCAGCTCACCACCCGGGACAGGGTCCCAGAACACTGAAGCTTTCTTT. Translating it yields CASSPPGTGSQNTEAFF.

This clonotype has only a few counts. This chain joins TRBV29-1 and TRBJ1-2, with D possibly matching TRBD1 (6 bases). Germline V gene lookup returns CDR1 SQVTM and CDR2 ANQGSEA. V lost 4 bases to trimming and J lost 3 bases, with 15 bases between them. The CDR3 runs to 14 residues. The CDR3 loop is CSVGGARGDYGYTF. The CDR3 DNA reads as TGCAGCGTTGGTGGTGCCAGGGGAGACTATGGCTACACCTTC. Full variable domain (missing parts from reference TRBV29-1 and TRBJ1-2): SAVISQKPSRDICQRGTSLTIQCQVDSQVTMMFWYRQQPGQSLTLIATANQGSEATYESGFVIDKFPISRPNLTFSTLTVSNMSPEDSSIYLCSVGGARGDYGYTFGSGTRLTVV.

The rearrangement joins TRBV19 to TRBJ2-3; 11 bases map to TRBD2. J was trimmed by 3 bases and V by 4 bases; bases with no gene match: 6. Germline assignment: CDR1 LNHDA and CDR2 SQIVND (reference sequence). The CDR3 consists of 16 residues. CDR3 sequence reads: CASSSTSGSWTDTQYF. The CDR3 bases are TGTGCCAGTAGTAGTACTAGCGGGAGTTGGACAGATACGCAGTATTTT.

This chain connects TRBV20-1 to TRBJ1-6; D possibly corresponds to TRBD1 (5 bases). Per the germline V gene, CDR1 is DFQATT and CDR2 is SNEGSKA (reference sequence). V was cut by 1 base and J by 2 bases, with 9 bases left in between. The CDR3 is made up of 15 amino acids. For the CDR3, the DNA is TGCAGTGCTAGAGGGGGGACTACCTATAATTCACCCCTCCACTTT. It translates to CSARGGTTYNSPLHF.

This clonotype was counted at least ten times. This chain joins TRBV5-6 and TRBJ2-1, with D perhaps matching TRBD2 (5 bases). This CDR3 comprises 15 residues. Germline-derived CDR1 and CDR2 are SGHDT and YYEEEE. Trimming took off 4 bases at V and 7 bases at J, with 18 bases between the two ends. Here the CDR3 reads CASSPTVGVSNEQFF. Here the CDR3 DNA reads TGTGCCAGCAGCCCCACGGTGGGAGTTTCTAATGAGCAGTTCTTC.

This clonotype was counted between two and nine times. This chain connects TRBV6-5 to TRBJ2-4, with D unresolved. V was trimmed by 0 bases and J by 1 base, leaving 10 bases between them. The CDR3 has 16 amino acids. Germline V CDR1 and CDR2: MNHEY, SVGAGI. The DNA for the CDR3 is TGTGCCAGCAGTTACTCGATGGTCTCGGCCAAAAACATTCAGTACTTC. The encoded protein is CASSYSMVSAKNIQYF.

In its sample, this clonotype was seen many times. Here the CDR3 reads CAGGTGFRNEQFF. In DNA form, the CDR3 reads TGTGCCGGAGGGACAGGGTTCCGGAATGAGCAGTTCTTC. The V and J genes are TRBV2 and TRBJ2-1; 9 bases are shared with TRBD1. Per germline, CDR1 SNHLY and CDR2 FYNNEI. The CDR3 has 13 amino acids. The J segment lost 7 bases and the V segment lost 11 bases, leaving 9 bases of the junction unmatched.

Many counts were recorded for this clonotype. The chain uses TRBV13 and TRBJ2-1; TRBD1 matches at 9 bases. V shed 5 bases, J shed 1 base, and the junction held 12 bases outside the gene matches. Germline assignment: CDR1 PRHDT and CDR2 FYEKMQ (reference sequence). CDR3 length: 18 amino acids. Written as DNA, the CDR3 is TGTGCCAGCAGCCTAAAGACAGGGGGGCCCGGATCCTACAATGAGCAGTTCTTC. This translates into CASSLKTGGPGSYNEQFF.

This clonotype has ten or more counts. This sequence joins TRBV20-1 and TRBJ1-1, with 9 bases lining up with TRBD1. Germline CDR1 DFQATT, CDR2 SNEGSKA (reference sequence). Unmatched junction bases numbered 15, after V lost 6 bases and J lost 1 base. The CDR3 extends over 17 amino acids. This chain's CDR3 is CSAEKVITGGWNTEAFF. The DNA of the CDR3 is TGCAGTGCCGAAAAAGTAATCACAGGGGGCTGGAACACTGAAGCTTTCTTT.

This clonotype was detected many times. The V and J genes are TRBV20-1 and TRBJ1-3; D remains ambiguous. Germline values: CDR1 DFQATT, CDR2 SNEGSKA (reference sequence). The length of the CDR3 is 11 residues. Trimming pared 6 bases from V and 4 bases from J, leaving 7 bases between. The CDR3 is CSASRGNTIYF. The CDR3, as DNA: TGCAGTGCCAGCCGAGGAAACACCATATATTTT.

Ten or more counts support this clonotype. The chain uses TRBV6-1 and TRBJ2-2, with 7 bases lining up with TRBD1. V lost 6 bases to trimming and J lost 5 bases; unmatched junction nucleotides: 9. Germline CDR1 and CDR2: MNHNS and SASEGT. The CDR3 sequence is 15 residues long. In DNA form, the CDR3 reads TGTGCCAGCAGGGCTCCCGGGACAGCTACCGGGGAGCTGTTTTTT. As protein: CASRAPGTATGELFF.

This clonotype was recorded at least ten times. This chain connects TRBV29-1 to TRBJ2-3, with 8 bases that match TRBD1. The V and J ends lost 5 bases and 6 bases, in that order; junction bases with no gene match: 7. This CDR3 comprises 13 residues. Germline V gene sequence: CDR1 SQVTM, CDR2 ANQGSEA. The CDR3 spells CSVQGARVDTQYF. The CDR3 nucleotides are TGCAGCGTTCAGGGGGCGAGGGTTGATACGCAGTATTTT.

The chain employs TRBV4-2 and TRBJ2-1, with TRBD2 identical over 8 bases. Germline V CDR1 and CDR2: LGHNA, YNFKEQ. The ends lost 8 bases at V and 5 bases at J; junction bases unmatched: 8. This CDR3 is built from 14 residues. The CDR3 nucleotides are TGTGCCAGCGGGGCAGCGGGAGTCAACAATGAGCAGTTCTTC. Amino acid sequence: CASGAAGVNNEQFF.

This clonotype occurred many times. The chain recombines TRBV12-3 or TRBV12-4 with TRBJ2-7, with D possibly TRBD2 on 6 matching bases. V lost 5 bases to trimming and J lost 0 bases, with 11 bases between them. CDR3 size: 14 residues. The CDR3 DNA sequence: TGTGCCAGCAGTCCCGGAGGGAGCTCCTACGAGCAGTACTTC. Its protein is CASSPGGSSYEQYF.

The table lists this clonotype with many counts. The V call is TRBV7-2, the J call TRBJ1-4, with TRBD1 matching over 9 bases. The CDR3 is 15 amino acids. Unmatched junction bases numbered 7, after V lost 5 bases and J lost 6 bases. Germline V CDR1 and CDR2: SGHTA, FQGNSA. The CDR3 spells CASSNPGQGYEKLFF. For the CDR3, the DNA is TGTGCCAGCAGCAACCCGGGACAGGGTTATGAAAAACTGTTTTTT.

This clonotype was observed many times. The rearrangement links TRBV19 to TRBJ1-5; no clear D. Germline assignment: CDR1 LNHDA and CDR2 SQIVND (reference sequence). Trimming left V 4 bases short and J 3 bases short, with 19 bases between. The CDR3 runs to 17 residues. Written as DNA, the CDR3 is TGTGCCAGTAGTAATCCCTGGACCCAGAGTACCAATCAGCCCCAGCATTTT. Its protein is CASSNPWTQSTNQPQHF.

This clonotype occurred a few times. V gene TRBV7-2 combines with J gene TRBJ1-2; D gene unclear. The V end lost 2 bases, the J end lost 4 bases, and 14 bases lay between the germline ends. This CDR3 comprises 15 residues. The germline CDR1 and CDR2 sequences are SGHTA and FQGNSA. The CDR3 spells CASSLLAMALYGYTF. The CDR3 DNA sequence: TGTGCCAGCAGCTTACTGGCCATGGCCCTCTATGGCTACACCTTC.

The rearrangement joins TRBV20-1 to TRBJ2-3; TRBD1 or TRBD2 may be the D gene (5 bases each). With 3 bases removed from V and 4 bases from J, the gap between germline ends came to 23 bases. Germline CDR1 is DFQATT and CDR2 is SNEGSKA (reference sequence). The CDR3 length is 17 residues. The CDR3 protein is CSARGTDGTSRADTQYF. The CDR3 nucleotides read TGCAGTGCTAGGGGGACGGACGGTACATCTAGGGCAGATACGCAGTATTTT.

The chain employs TRBV18 and TRBJ2-1, with TRBD2 matching over 7 bases. The trim removed 3 bases at V and 5 bases at J, leaving 4 bases unmatched. The germline gives CDR1 KGHSH, CDR2 LQKENI. The CDR3 covers 14 residues. For the CDR3, the DNA is TGTGCCAGCTCACCGGGACTATATCACAATGAGCAGTTCTTC. Translation gives CASSPGLYHNEQFF.

V usage is TRBV6-1 and J usage is TRBJ2-3; no definite D call. The CDR3 runs 16 residues. Germline V gene data show CDR1 as MNHNS and CDR2 as SASEGT. The germline V and J ends were trimmed by 10 bases and 0 bases, with 20 bases remaining between them. The CDR3 loop reads CATQQVARASTDTQYF. The CDR3 DNA sequence: TGTGCCACCCAGCAAGTAGCCAGAGCCAGCACAGATACGCAGTATTTT.

This clonotype was detected a few times. The V call is TRBV18, the J call TRBJ2-2, with a weak D call TRBD1 (5 bases). CDR1 and CDR2 (germline): KGHSH, LQKENI. This CDR3 contains 16 residues. Trimming took 8 bases from V and 2 from J, leaving 18 bases between them. The CDR3 loop is CASITARALNTGELFF. The CDR3 nucleotides are TGTGCCAGCATCACCGCCAGGGCCTTAAACACCGGGGAGCTGTTTTTT. The complete variable domain, with remaining parts taken from reference TRBV18 and TRBJ2-2, reads NAGVMQNPRHLVRRRGQEARLRCSPMKGHSHVYWYRQLPEEGLKFMVYLQKENIIDESGMPKERFSAEFPKEGPSILRIQQVVRGDSAAYFCASITARALNTGELFFGEGSRLTVL.

The rearrangement uses TRBV2 and TRBJ2-3; 10 positions match TRBD2. This CDR3 contains 14 residues. V lost 6 bases, J lost 4 bases, and 4 bases stayed unmatched. The V gene's germline CDR1 is SNHLY and CDR2 FYNNEI. The CDR3 region is CASRKSGGADTQYF. For the CDR3, the DNA is TGTGCCAGCAGGAAGAGCGGGGGGGCAGATACGCAGTATTTT.

This clonotype was counted a few times. The CDR3 DNA follows: TGCAGTGCTAGAGTTTCGACCACAGATACGCAGTATTTT. It translates to CSARVSTTDTQYF. The J gene is TRBJ2-3, the V gene TRBV20-1; D uncertain. The V gene lost 1 base and the J gene lost 2 bases, with 7 bases spanning the gap. The CDR3 contains 13 residues. The germline CDR1 and CDR2 sequences are DFQATT and SNEGSKA (reference sequence).

This clonotype was detected only a few times. The chain uses TRBV7-3 and TRBJ2-1; 9 bases line up with TRBD2. Unmatched junction bases numbered 12, after V lost 4 bases and J lost 8 bases. The CDR3 contains 16 residues. Germline CDR1 is SGHTA and CDR2 is FQGTGA. CDR3 sequence (DNA): TGTGCCAGCAGCTCCGCCGGGACTAGCCCCCCGGATGAGCAGTTCTTC. The encoded protein is CASSSAGTSPPDEQFF.

This clonotype has at least ten counts. This chain connects TRBV11-2 to TRBJ2-7, with D perhaps TRBD2 (6 bases). Germline assignment: CDR1 SGHAT and CDR2 FQNNGV. This CDR3 comprises 14 residues. V was shortened by 2 bases and J by 2 bases, with 10 bases between the two germline ends. Here the CDR3 DNA reads TGTGCCAGCAGCTTACAGGGAGGACCCTACGAGCAGTACGTC. Its translation: CASSLQGGPYEQYV.